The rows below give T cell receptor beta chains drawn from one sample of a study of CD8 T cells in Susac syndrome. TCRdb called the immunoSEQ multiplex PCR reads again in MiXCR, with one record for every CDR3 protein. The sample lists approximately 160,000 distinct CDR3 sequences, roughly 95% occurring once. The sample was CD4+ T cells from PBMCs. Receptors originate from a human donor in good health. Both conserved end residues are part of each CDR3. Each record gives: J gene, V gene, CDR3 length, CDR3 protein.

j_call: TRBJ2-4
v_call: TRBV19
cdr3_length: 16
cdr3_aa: CASTLAGAGTKNIQYF

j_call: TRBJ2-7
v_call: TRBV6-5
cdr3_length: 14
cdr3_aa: CASSYLTGSYEQYF

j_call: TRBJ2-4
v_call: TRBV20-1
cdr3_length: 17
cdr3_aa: CSARVLAGGSAKNIQYF

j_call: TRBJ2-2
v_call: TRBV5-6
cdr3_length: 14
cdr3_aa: CASSLGLETGELFF

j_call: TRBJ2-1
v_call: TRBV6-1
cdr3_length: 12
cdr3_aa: CATVLAGGEQFF

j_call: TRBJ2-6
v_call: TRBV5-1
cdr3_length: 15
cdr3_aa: CASSLGNSGANVLTF

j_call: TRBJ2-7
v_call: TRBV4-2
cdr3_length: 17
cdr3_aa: CASSQDRGHRTPYEQYF

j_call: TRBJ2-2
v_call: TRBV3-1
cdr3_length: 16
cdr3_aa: CASSQVAGLNTGELFF

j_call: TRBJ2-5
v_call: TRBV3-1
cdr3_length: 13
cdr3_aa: CASSQGGKETQYF

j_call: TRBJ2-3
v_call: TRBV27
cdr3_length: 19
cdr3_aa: CASSPSWSLAGVSTDTQYF

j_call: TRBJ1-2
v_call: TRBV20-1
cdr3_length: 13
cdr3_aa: CSASGSGDYGYTF

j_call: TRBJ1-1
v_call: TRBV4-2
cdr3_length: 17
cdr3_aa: CASSHSTPTGGNTEAFF

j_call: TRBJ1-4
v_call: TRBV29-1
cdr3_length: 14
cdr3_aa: CSVPSAGGNEKLFF

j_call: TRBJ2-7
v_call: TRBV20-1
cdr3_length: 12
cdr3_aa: CSARPLGPGFYF

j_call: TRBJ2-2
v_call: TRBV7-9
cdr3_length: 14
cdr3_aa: CASSLTQGTGELFF

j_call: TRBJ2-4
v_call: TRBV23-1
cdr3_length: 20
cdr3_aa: CASSQSPAGRDGLAKNIQYF

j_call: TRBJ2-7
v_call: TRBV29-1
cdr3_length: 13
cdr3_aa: CSARTARSYEQYF

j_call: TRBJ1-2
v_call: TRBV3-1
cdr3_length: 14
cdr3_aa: CASSPMDRAYGYTF